The next 16 T cell receptor beta chains were all read from a single sample in a study of T cell responses to AZD1222 COVID-19 vaccine. Measured with immunoSEQ multiplex PCR; TCRdb has only the in-frame clones, and not every one. The sample has around 150,000 clones, approximately 90% seen once. Here the sequenced sample was peripheral blood, taken on day 0 of AZD1222 vaccination. These receptors were collected from an adult in good health.

The V gene is TRBV15, the J gene TRBJ1-1; D unresolved. The length of the CDR3 is 12 residues. CDR1 and CDR2 from the germline V gene are LNHNV and YYDKDF (reference sequence). The ends were cut back, 10 bases at V and 0 bases at J, with 9 bases in the middle. The CDR3 reads CASKKMNTEAFF. The CDR3 DNA reads as TGTGCCAGCAAAAAAATGAACACTGAAGCTTTCTTT. Full variable domain (outside the CDR3, taken from reference TRBV15 and TRBJ1-1): DAMVIQNPRYQVTQFGKPVTLSCSQTLNHNVMYWYQQKSSQAPKLLFHYYDKDFNNEADTPDNFQSRRPNTSFCFLDIRSPGLGDTAMYLCASKKMNTEAFFGQGTRLTVV.

V and J are TRBV6-5 and TRBJ1-1, with 9 bases that match TRBD1. The CDR3 has 16 amino acids. Germline-derived CDR1 and CDR2 are MNHEY and SVGAGI. Losses at the gene ends were 1 base for V and 1 base for J; bases not matched to a gene: 4. The CDR3: CASSYWTGDWNTEAFF. CDR3 nucleotides: TGTGCCAGCAGTTACTGGACAGGGGATTGGAACACTGAAGCTTTCTTT.

This clone was recorded once. The rearrangement links TRBV6-5 to TRBJ1-5, with D perhaps TRBD1 (6 bases). Per the germline V gene, CDR1 is MNHEY and CDR2 is SVGAGI. The V end was cut by 5 bases, the J end by 3 bases, with 11 bases between. CDR3 size: 14 residues. CDR3 residues: CASSRRQDNQPQHF. CDR3 bases: TGTGCCAGCAGTCGCCGACAGGACAATCAGCCCCAGCATTTT.

This clone was counted between two and nine times. The V and J genes are TRBV19 and TRBJ1-2, with D hard to call. The V gene lost 7 bases and the J gene lost 1 base, with 13 bases spanning the gap. This CDR3 has 14 residues. Germline assignment: CDR1 LNHDA and CDR2 SQIVND (reference sequence). CDR3 coding DNA: TGTGCCAGTACTCGGATGGGGTATAACTATGGCTACACCTTC. Translation gives CASTRMGYNYGYTF. The full variable domain, completed using reference TRBV19 and TRBJ1-2, is DGGITQSPKYLFRKEGQNVTLSCEQNLNHDAMYWYRQDPGQGLRLIYYSQIVNDFQKGDIAEGYSVSREKKESFPLTVTSAQKNPTAFYLCASTRMGYNYGYTFGSGTRLTVV.

The V and J genes are TRBV9 and TRBJ1-1, with TRBD1 matching over 8 bases. From germline, CDR1 is SGDLS and CDR2 YYNGEE. With V trimmed by 2 bases and J by 6 bases, 9 bases remained unmatched. The CDR3 has 15 amino acids. The chain's CDR3 is CASSVPTGEDPEAFF. CDR3 coding DNA: TGTGCCAGCAGCGTCCCGACAGGGGAAGATCCTGAAGCTTTCTTT.

The chain recombines TRBV28 with TRBJ1-5, with D tentatively TRBD1 (6 bases). The CDR3 runs to 15 residues. The germline CDR1 and CDR2 sequences are MDHEN and SYDVKM. V was shortened by 6 bases and J by 6 bases, with 18 bases between the two germline ends. This chain's CDR3 is CASSPIRGAGQPQHF. In DNA form, the CDR3 reads TGTGCCAGCAGCCCTATTAGGGGGGCGGGTCAGCCCCAGCATTTT.

The rearrangement links TRBV18 to TRBJ1-2; D uncertain. Germline V lookup: CDR1 KGHSH, CDR2 LQKENI. The CDR3 spans 12 residues. Trimming left V 4 bases short and J 2 bases short, with 5 bases between. The CDR3 nucleotides read TGTGCCAGCTCACAACCCAACTATGGCTACACCTTC. Encoded protein: CASSQPNYGYTF. The full variable domain, completed using reference TRBV18 and TRBJ1-2, is NAGVMQNPRHLVRRRGQEARLRCSPMKGHSHVYWYRQLPEEGLKFMVYLQKENIIDESGMPKERFSAEFPKEGPSILRIQQVVRGDSAAYFCASSQPNYGYTFGSGTRLTVV.

This clone showed up just once. The chain has TRBV5-1 and TRBJ1-6; perhaps TRBD1 as D (5 bases). V was shortened by 4 bases and J by 8 bases, with 22 bases between the two germline ends. Germline-derived CDR1 and CDR2 are SGHRS and YFSETQ. The CDR3 is 17 amino acids. CDR3 protein: CASSSAGTDRLYSPLHF. For the CDR3, the DNA is TGCGCCAGCAGCAGCGCCGGGACGGATCGTCTTTATTCACCCCTCCACTTT.

The gene calls are TRBV27 and TRBJ2-7; 12 bases align to TRBD2. Unmatched junction bases numbered 7, after V lost 9 bases and J lost 4 bases. Germline CDR1 is MNHEY and CDR2 is SMNVEV (reference sequence). The CDR3 has 14 residues. CDR3 sequence reads: CASHRTSGIYEQYF. In nucleotides, the CDR3 is TGTGCCAGTCACCGGACTAGCGGGATTTACGAGCAGTACTTC.

The chain is built from TRBV6-2 or TRBV6-3 and TRBJ1-5; D might be TRBD1 (6 bases). Germline V gives CDR1 MNHEY, CDR2 SVGEGT. V lost 2 bases, J lost 9 bases, and 23 bases lay in between. The CDR3 loop spans 17 amino acids. This chain's CDR3 is CASSYETGSYEMTPQHF. The CDR3 DNA follows: TGTGCCAGCAGTTACGAAACAGGGTCTTACGAGATGACGCCCCAGCATTTT.

The V gene is TRBV9, the J gene TRBJ1-3, with D uncertain. The CDR3 loop spans 14 amino acids. Trimming took off 0 bases at V and 4 bases at J, with 8 bases between the two ends. Germline loops: CDR1 SGDLS, CDR2 YYNGEE. The CDR3 protein is CASSVGTPGNTIYF. The CDR3 DNA is TGTGCCAGCAGCGTAGGCACACCCGGAAACACCATATATTTT.

This chain links TRBV5-1 with TRBJ1-1; no definite D call. CDR1 and CDR2 (germline): SGHRS, YFSETQ. The V and J ends lost 1 base and 0 bases respectively, with 13 bases between them. The CDR3 is 16 residues long. The CDR3 loop reads CASSLIQADMNTEAFF. DNA for the CDR3: TGCGCCAGCAGCTTGATCCAAGCAGACATGAACACTGAAGCTTTCTTT.

This chain uses TRBV9 with TRBJ2-7, with TRBD2 matching 9 bases. The V segment lost 0 bases and the J segment 6 bases; nucleotides outside the gene matches: 13. This CDR3 is 17 amino acids long. Germline values: CDR1 SGDLS, CDR2 YYNGEE. Here the CDR3 DNA reads TGTGCCAGCAGCGTAGACCCGACGAGCGGGAGGAAGTCCGAGCAGTACTTC. Protein product: CASSVDPTSGRKSEQYF.

The chain uses TRBV6-5 and TRBJ1-5; no firm D call. V was shortened by 6 bases and J by 3 bases, with 15 bases between the two germline ends. The CDR3 covers 15 residues. The germline V gene encodes CDR1 MNHEY and CDR2 SVGAGI. The CDR3 protein is CASSRGGSNNQPQHF. Written as DNA, the CDR3 is TGTGCCAGCAGCCGGGGAGGGAGCAACAATCAGCCCCAGCATTTT.

The CDR3 here is CSGITSGEAFF. As DNA, the CDR3 is TGCAGTGGCATTACTTCAGGTGAAGCTTTCTTT. The chain has TRBV20-1 and TRBJ1-1; no definite D call. The CDR3 extends over 11 amino acids. Per germline, CDR1 DFQATT and CDR2 SNEGSKA (reference sequence). V lost 7 bases and J 7 bases, leaving 13 bases between the germline ends.

The rearrangement links TRBV6-1 to TRBJ1-6; the D gene is possibly TRBD1 (6 bases). The CDR3 totals 17 residues. Deletions cut 2 bases from V and 3 bases from J, with 14 bases between. Germline V CDR1 and CDR2: MNHNS, SASEGT. CDR3 region: CASSERKDSFYNSPLHF. CDR3 DNA sequence: TGTGCCAGCAGTGAAAGGAAGGACAGCTTCTATAATTCACCCCTCCACTTT.